The 23 T cell receptor beta chains in this list originate from one sample, sequenced in a study of CD8 T cells in Susac syndrome. RNA totalling roughly 0.5 to 1 ug underwent reverse transcription with random hexamers. Using its own MiXCR run on the immunoSEQ multiplex PCR reads, TCRdb lists one record per CDR3 protein. The top ten clones hold approximately 0.49% of a sample with around 79,000 distinct CDR3 sequences, 94% of them seen once. The sequenced material came from CD8+ T cells from PBMCs. The receptors come from a human donor with Susac syndrome.

The chain employs TRBV10-3 and TRBJ2-7, with D unclear. The CDR3 has 12 residues. Between the trimmed V and J ends, which lost 1 base and 7 bases, there was a span of 8 bases. Germline CDR1 is ENHRY and CDR2 is SYGVKD. The chain's CDR3 is CAISEYLLEQYF. Written as DNA, the CDR3 is TGTGCCATCAGTGAGTACCTTTTGGAGCAGTACTTC.

The rearrangement links TRBV9 to TRBJ2-1; perhaps TRBD1 as D (5 bases). The CDR3 totals 14 residues. Trimming stripped 1 base from V and 8 bases from J, with 13 bases between. CDR1 and CDR2 from the germline V gene are SGDLS and YYNGEE. CDR3 amino acids: CASSVSQGPHEQFF. The CDR3 nucleotides read TGTGCCAGCAGCGTAAGCCAGGGCCCCCATGAGCAGTTCTTC.

The chain is built from TRBV3-1 and TRBJ2-7, with 9 bases aligning to TRBD2. Germline V gene sequence: CDR1 LGHDT, CDR2 YNNKEL (reference sequence). CDR3 length equals 14 residues. V shed 0 bases and J 7 bases; nucleotides not matched to a gene: 4. The DNA for the CDR3 is TGTGCCAGCAGCCAAGATTTAGCGGGGGATGAGCAGTACTTC. Its protein product is CASSQDLAGDEQYF.

The V call is TRBV29-1, the J call TRBJ1-2; TRBD1 aligns across 8 bases. The germline CDR1 and CDR2 sequences are SQVTM and ANQGSEA. The CDR3 spans 12 residues. V shed 6 bases, J shed 6 bases, and the junction held 6 bases outside the gene matches. The chain's CDR3 is CSVSDRDHGYTF. The CDR3 DNA is TGCAGCGTCTCGGACAGGGACCATGGCTACACCTTC. The complete variable domain, with remaining parts taken from reference TRBV29-1 and TRBJ1-2, reads SAVISQKPSRDICQRGTSLTIQCQVDSQVTMMFWYRQQPGQSLTLIATANQGSEATYESGFVIDKFPISRPNLTFSTLTVSNMSPEDSSIYLCSVSDRDHGYTFGSGTRLTVV.

This sequence joins TRBV12-5 and TRBJ2-2, with D possibly matching TRBD2 (6 bases). Trimming took 2 bases from V and 3 from J, leaving 13 bases between them. The germline V gene encodes CDR1 LGHNT and CDR2 FRNRAP. The CDR3 covers 16 residues. The CDR3 region has the DNA TGTGCTAGTGGTTTGACCCTAGCGTCATACACCGGGGAGCTGTTTTTT. Its translation is CASGLTLASYTGELFF. Full variable domain (remainder filled in from reference TRBV12-5 and TRBJ2-2): DARVTQTPRHKVTEMGQEVTMRCQPILGHNTVFWYRQTMMQGLELLAYFRNRAPLDDSGMPKDRFSAEMPDATLATLKIQPSEPRDSAVYFCASGLTLASYTGELFFGEGSRLTVL.

V usage is TRBV4-2 and J usage is TRBJ2-1; D not resolved. The ends were cut back, 0 bases at V and 0 bases at J, with 6 bases in the middle. CDR3 length equals 15 residues. Germline V lookup: CDR1 LGHNA, CDR2 YNFKEQ. CDR3 DNA sequence: TGTGCCAGCAGCCAAGAGGTAGGCTCCTACAATGAGCAGTTCTTC. Its translation is CASSQEVGSYNEQFF.

This rearrangement joins TRBV7-6 to TRBJ2-1, with 9 positions matching TRBD2. Germline V lookup: CDR1 SGHVS, CDR2 FNYEAQ. Trimming cost V 5 bases and J 8 bases; bases outside gene matches: 7. This CDR3 is built from 14 residues. The CDR3 region is CASSLGRGGDEQFF. CDR3 nucleotides: TGTGCCAGCAGCCTGGGGCGGGGGGGCGATGAGCAGTTCTTC. The full variable domain, rest sourced from reference TRBV7-6 and TRBJ2-1, is GAGVSQSPRYKVTKRGQDVALRCDPISGHVSLYWYRQALGQGPEFLTYFNYEAQQDKSGLPNDRFSAERPEGSISTLTIQRTEQRDSAMYRCASSLGRGGDEQFFGPGTRLTVL.

The chain has TRBV30 and TRBJ2-1, with D unresolved. V lost 1 base to trimming and J lost 5 bases, with 12 bases between them. Germline lookup yields CDR1 GTSNPN and CDR2 SVGIG (reference sequence). The CDR3 extends over 14 amino acids. CDR3 residues: CAWSAQDTNNEQFF. CDR3 nucleotides: TGTGCCTGGAGTGCCCAAGACACAAACAATGAGCAGTTCTTC.

V and J are TRBV3-1 and TRBJ1-6; D gene unclear. The V and J ends lost 0 bases and 8 bases respectively, with 11 bases between them. Germline CDR1 is LGHDT and CDR2 is YNNKEL (reference sequence). CDR3 length equals 15 residues. In nucleotides, the CDR3 is TGTGCCAGCAGCCAAGAGAGTCTAGCCTATTCACCCCTCCACTTT. This sequence encodes CASSQESLAYSPLHF. Full variable domain (remainder filled in from reference TRBV3-1 and TRBJ1-6): DTAVSQTPKYLVTQMGNDKSIKCEQNLGHDTMYWYKQDSKKFLKIMFSYNNKELIINETVPNRFSPKSPDKAHLNLHINSLELGDSAVYFCASSQESLAYSPLHFGNGTRLTVT.

This chain connects TRBV7-2 to TRBJ2-4; 9 bases are shared with TRBD1. Germline trimming cut 2 bases from V and 0 bases from J; bases unmatched to any gene: 5. Germline V gene lookup returns CDR1 SGHTA and CDR2 FQGNSA. This CDR3 spans 17 amino acids. In DNA form, the CDR3 reads TGTGCCAGCAGCTTAAAGGGGACAGGGCGAGCCAAAAACATTCAGTACTTC. Protein sequence: CASSLKGTGRAKNIQYF.

This chain uses TRBV7-9 with TRBJ1-1; TRBD1 might be the D (5 bases). V was trimmed by 1 base and J by 0 bases, leaving 9 bases between them. The length of the CDR3 is 15 residues. CDR1 is SEHNR, CDR2 FQNEAQ, per germline (reference sequence). CDR3 sequence reads: CASSLGPGMNTEAFF. The CDR3 DNA follows: TGTGCCAGCAGCTTAGGACCAGGGATGAACACTGAAGCTTTCTTT.

CDR3 sequence reads: CASSGDGSSYNEQFF. In nucleotides, the CDR3 is TGTGCCAGCAGTGGGGACGGGAGCTCCTACAATGAGCAGTTCTTC. The rearrangement uses TRBV12-3 or TRBV12-4 and TRBJ2-1, with a tentative D call TRBD2 (6 bases). The CDR3 loop spans 15 amino acids. The V gene lost 5 bases and the J gene lost 0 bases, with 11 bases spanning the gap.

Only a few counts were recorded for this clonotype. CDR3 bases: TGCGCCAGCAGCCAAGGCAATAATGAGGGTGCCGAGACCCAGTACTTC. Translating gives CASSQGNNEGAETQYF. The gene calls are TRBV4-3 and TRBJ2-5; D might be TRBD2 (5 bases). CDR1 LGHNA and CDR2 YSLEER come from the germline V gene. V was trimmed by 1 base and J by 5 bases, leaving 17 bases between them. The CDR3 covers 16 residues.

This clonotype turned up a few times. J is TRBJ2-7 and V is TRBV30; D tentatively fits TRBD1 or TRBD2 (5 bases each). Germline values: CDR1 GTSNPN, CDR2 SVGIG (reference sequence). V shed 1 base and J shed 6 bases, with 10 bases lying between them. CDR3 length: 12 amino acids. The DNA for the CDR3 is TGTGCCTGGAGTGAGGGGACCCGCGAGCAGTACTTC. Protein product: CAWSEGTREQYF.

This clonotype has a single count. The CDR3 coding sequence is TGTGCCACATGTACAGGGGAAGACAATGAGCAGTTCTTC. This gives the protein CATCTGEDNEQFF. The chain uses TRBV24-1 and TRBJ2-1, with 7 bases aligning to TRBD1. Germline CDR1 reads KGHDR; CDR2 reads SFDVKD. Trimming cost V 10 bases and J 5 bases; bases outside gene matches: 7. The CDR3 extends over 13 amino acids.

This clonotype occurred once. The chain employs TRBV9 and TRBJ2-7; either TRBD1 or TRBD2 may supply D (5 bases each). From germline, CDR1 is SGDLS and CDR2 YYNGEE. V lost 0 bases and J lost 6, with 13 bases in between. CDR3 length: 14 residues. This CDR3 is CASSVGGDAAEQYF. DNA of the CDR3: TGTGCCAGCAGCGTAGGAGGGGATGCTGCCGAGCAGTACTTC.

The chain is built from TRBV9 and TRBJ2-6, with D possibly TRBD1 on 6 matching bases. Germline assignment: CDR1 SGDLS and CDR2 YYNGEE. V was cut by 0 bases and J by 0 bases, with 13 bases left in between. The CDR3 extends over 18 amino acids. The CDR3 DNA reads as TGTGCCAGCAGCGTAGCTAGGACAGACTACTCTGGGGCCAACGTCCTGACTTTC. This translates into CASSVARTDYSGANVLTF.

V and J are TRBV10-3 and TRBJ1-1; 8 positions match TRBD1. The CDR3 covers 13 residues. Germline V CDR1 and CDR2: ENHRY, SYGVKD. With 11 bases clipped from V and 6 bases from J, the junction kept 11 bases outside the gene matches. The CDR3: CAAQDRETAEAFF. CDR3 nucleotide sequence: TGTGCCGCCCAGGACAGGGAAACCGCTGAAGCTTTCTTT.

The CDR3 loop is CASSGTGGPFSEQYF. The DNA of the CDR3 is TGTGCCAGCAGTGGGACAGGGGGGCCATTCTCCGAGCAGTACTTC. This chain connects TRBV2 to TRBJ2-7; TRBD1 matches 10 bases. The CDR3 is 15 amino acids. Per the germline V gene, CDR1 is SNHLY and CDR2 is FYNNEI. The V and J ends lost 4 bases and 6 bases, in that order; junction bases with no gene match: 9.

This rearrangement joins TRBV9 to TRBJ1-5; weak D call: TRBD1 (5 bases). Germline CDR1 reads SGDLS; CDR2 reads YYNGEE. The V and J ends lost 0 bases and 2 bases respectively, with 9 bases between them. This CDR3 is 15 amino acids long. The CDR3 reads CASSVGSGGNQPQHF. DNA of the CDR3: TGTGCCAGCAGCGTAGGTTCGGGGGGCAATCAGCCCCAGCATTTT.

This chain links TRBV20-1 with TRBJ2-1; D is unresolved. The V end lost 5 bases, the J end lost 0 bases, and 14 bases lay between the germline ends. The CDR3 is made up of 15 amino acids. Germline CDR1 reads DFQATT; CDR2 reads SNEGSKA (reference sequence). CDR3 sequence reads: CSAQPLTSSYNEQFF. The CDR3 DNA reads TGCAGTGCTCAACCACTAACGAGCTCCTACAATGAGCAGTTCTTC.

This chain links TRBV30 with TRBJ2-7; 8 bases line up with TRBD1. The CDR3 has 14 residues. CDR1 GTSNPN and CDR2 SVGIG come from the germline V gene (reference sequence). V lost 2 bases, J lost 6 bases, and 9 bases stayed unmatched. The CDR3 nucleotides are TGTGCCTGGAGTCAGATGGACAGGGCCTCCGAGCAGTACTTC. It yields the protein CAWSQMDRASEQYF.

The count of this clonotype is one. The chain couples TRBV14 to TRBJ1-3; D is perhaps TRBD1 (5 bases). This CDR3 is 15 amino acids long. Trimming stripped 3 bases from V and 8 bases from J, with 17 bases between. CDR1 and CDR2 (germline): SGHDN, FVKESK. The CDR3 nucleotides read TGTGCCAGCAGCCAGGGGGATTTCGTTCCGGACACCATATATTTT. This codes for CASSQGDFVPDTIYF.